Each of the 27 T cell receptor beta chains below was sequenced from the same sample in a study of beta chain features in type 1 diabetes. What was sequenced were expressed TCRB transcripts, since all of the isolated RNA had been reverse transcribed. Here immunoSEQ multiplex PCR was the method, and the copy in TCRdb shows in-frame clones only, minus some. The profile shows approximately 200,000 clones, about 9.3% of them singletons. What was sequenced was naive CD4+ T cells from blood. The receptors shown here come from a woman between 18 and 30 years old in good health.

A few counts support this clone. Other DNA sequences in the same sample also yield this CDR3. The rearrangement uses TRBV30 and TRBJ1-1, with D tentatively TRBD1 (6 bases). CDR3 length: 13 residues. V was cut by 0 bases and J by 5 bases, with 10 bases left in between. The germline gives CDR1 GTSNPN, CDR2 SVGIG (reference sequence). CDR3 residues: CAWSVRGGTEAFF. DNA for the CDR3: TGTGCCTGGAGTGTAAGGGGGGGGACTGAAGCTTTCTTT. The whole variable domain, filled in from reference TRBV30 and TRBJ1-1, reads SQTIHQWPATLVQPVGSPLSLECTVEGTSNPNLYWYRQAAGRGLQLLFYSVGIGQISSEVPQNLSASRPQDRQFILSSKKLLLSDSGFYLCAWSVRGGTEAFFGQGTRLTVV.

This clone was seen a handful of times. V and J are TRBV29-1 and TRBJ2-5; D may be TRBD2 (7 bases). V lost 2 bases and J lost 2, with 12 bases in between. Per germline, CDR1 SQVTM and CDR2 ANQGSEA. The CDR3 is made up of 14 amino acids. The CDR3 reads CSVERGGSQETQYF. The CDR3 DNA follows: TGCAGCGTTGAAAGGGGGGGCAGTCAAGAGACCCAGTACTTC.

This chain connects TRBV29-1 to TRBJ2-5; TRBD2 aligns across 11 bases. CDR1 is SQVTM and CDR2 is ANQGSEA in the germline V gene. The CDR3 has 14 amino acids. J gave up 4 bases and V 5 bases, and 6 bases lay outside the gene matches. The CDR3: CSVLAGGVSETQYF. Written as DNA, the CDR3 is TGCAGCGTTCTAGCGGGAGGAGTTTCAGAGACCCAGTACTTC.

The chain joins TRBV15 to TRBJ2-7; possible D gene TRBD1, 6 bases. Germline lookup yields CDR1 LNHNV and CDR2 YYDKDF (reference sequence). The ends were cut back, 2 bases at V and 6 bases at J, with 20 bases in the middle. The CDR3 loop spans 16 amino acids. CDR3 nucleotides: TGTGCCACCAGCAGATCCAGGACAGCCGACCTTCTCGAGCAGTACTTC. Residues: CATSRSRTADLLEQYF.

This clone showed up just a few times. No DNA is shown, since the ends of the CDR3 on it are uncertain; the CDR3 is the one TCRdb lists. The chain is built from TRBV5-6 and TRBJ2-1; the table names TRBD2, a call not compared with the DNA. Germline CDR1 and CDR2: SGHDT and YYEEEE. 12 amino acids form the CDR3, both terminal residues included. CDR3 protein: CASSLTFGEQFF.

This chain joins TRBV5-4 and TRBJ2-2, with a weak D call TRBD2 (6 bases). V was trimmed by 4 bases and J by 4 bases, leaving 11 bases between them. This CDR3 comprises 14 residues. The germline V gene has CDR1 SGHNT and CDR2 YYREEE (reference sequence). The CDR3 DNA reads as TGTGCCAGCAGCAAACGGGGGACCACCGGGGAGCTGTTTTTT. Its translation: CASSKRGTTGELFF.

The chain employs TRBV5-1 and TRBJ2-4, with TRBD2 matching 7 bases. The trim removed 3 bases at V and 7 bases at J, leaving 10 bases unmatched. The CDR3 is 15 amino acids. CDR1 is SGHRS, CDR2 YFSETQ, per germline. CDR3 bases: TGCGCCAGCAGCTCTGATGTGAGCGGGAAGAACATTCAGTACTTC. It encodes CASSSDVSGKNIQYF.

This clone occurred a few times. This sequence joins TRBV9 and TRBJ2-2, with TRBD1 identical over 7 bases. Germline V gene lookup returns CDR1 SGDLS and CDR2 YYNGEE. V gave up 6 bases and J gave up 3 bases; unmatched junction bases: 11. The CDR3 contains 16 residues. The CDR3 region has the DNA TGTGCCAGCACCTTAAGTGGGCAGGGGGACACCGGGGAGCTGTTTTTT. Translated, it gives CASTLSGQGDTGELFF. The full variable domain, rest sourced from reference TRBV9 and TRBJ2-2, is DSGVTQTPKHLITATGQRVTLRCSPRSGDLSVYWYQQSLDQGLQFLIQYYNGEERAKGNILERFSAQQFPDLHSELNLSSLELGDSALYFCASTLSGQGDTGELFFGEGSRLTVL.

This chain connects TRBV5-4 to TRBJ2-3; D remains ambiguous. Trimming took off 10 bases at V and 0 bases at J, with 12 bases between the two ends. Germline V lookup: CDR1 SGHNT, CDR2 YYREEE (reference sequence). The CDR3 is 13 residues long. As DNA, the CDR3 is TGTGCCGCGTCGGCGGCTAGCACAGATACGCAGTATTTT. Residues: CAASAASTDTQYF.

The chain is built from TRBV11-1 and TRBJ2-1, with TRBD1 as a possible D gene (7 bases). This CDR3 spans 15 amino acids. The V end lost 0 bases, the J end lost 7 bases, and 13 bases lay between the germline ends. Germline V CDR1 and CDR2: SGHAT, FQDESV (reference sequence). The CDR3 DNA follows: TGTGCCAGCAGCTTAGCACAGGGGAGCGGGAATGAGCAGTTCTTC. Translating it yields CASSLAQGSGNEQFF. The full variable domain, in which reference TRBV11-1 and TRBJ2-1 provide the parts outside the CDR3, is EAEVAQSPRYKITEKSQAVAFWCDPISGHATLYWYRQILGQGPELLVQFQDESVVDDSQLPKDRFSAERLKGVDSTLKIQPAELGDSAMYLCASSLAQGSGNEQFFGPGTRLTVL.

The chain links TRBV30 to TRBJ2-1, with 7 bases lining up with TRBD2. With V trimmed by 8 bases and J by 2 bases, 9 bases remained unmatched. Germline CDR1 GTSNPN, CDR2 SVGIG (reference sequence). The CDR3 loop spans 14 amino acids. This chain's CDR3 is CARRGRGAYNEQFF. The CDR3 DNA reads TGTGCCCGAAGGGGTCGGGGGGCCTACAATGAGCAGTTCTTC.

V and J are TRBV5-1 and TRBJ2-5; 10 bases agree with TRBD1. Germline V gene data show CDR1 as SGHRS and CDR2 as YFSETQ. The CDR3 is made up of 16 amino acids. V dropped 0 bases and J dropped 3; count of bases not matched to a gene: 5. CDR3 nucleotides: TGCGCCAGCAGCTTGGGGGGGACAGGGGCAGAAGAGACCCAGTACTTC. Protein: CASSLGGTGAEETQYF.

The rearrangement uses TRBV6-1 and TRBJ1-5, with unresolved D. This CDR3 has 15 residues. The V gene lost 2 bases and the J gene lost 0 bases, with 8 bases spanning the gap. Germline V gene sequence: CDR1 MNHNS, CDR2 SASEGT. The CDR3 DNA reads as TGTGCCAGCAGTGAATCGGGGTATAGCAATCAGCCCCAGCATTTT. Translation: CASSESGYSNQPQHF.

Only a few counts were recorded for this clone. Written as DNA, the CDR3 is TGCGCCAGCAGCACTGGACTAGCGGATAGCACAGATACGCAGTATTTT. It encodes CASSTGLADSTDTQYF. V usage is TRBV5-1 and J usage is TRBJ2-3; 10 bases are shared with TRBD2. Trimming took 4 bases from V and 0 from J; bases not matched to a gene: 5. CDR3 size: 16 residues. Germline loops: CDR1 SGHRS, CDR2 YFSETQ.

Only a few counts were recorded for this clone. This sequence joins TRBV11-2 and TRBJ2-3; 10 nucleotides agree with TRBD2. The CDR3 has 16 residues. V lost 1 base, J lost 10 bases, and 11 bases stayed unmatched. Germline loops: CDR1 SGHAT, CDR2 FQNNGV. In nucleotides, the CDR3 is TGTGCCAGCAGCTTAGGGAAGACTAGCGGGCTCCGTGCGCAGTATTTT. Its protein is CASSLGKTSGLRAQYF.

V gene TRBV11-1 combines with J gene TRBJ2-3, with D possibly matching TRBD2 (5 bases). V was cut by 5 bases and J by 14 bases, with 17 bases left in between. Germline values: CDR1 SGHAT, CDR2 FQDESV (reference sequence). This CDR3 has 12 residues. CDR3 protein: CASSENSRRGYF. The CDR3 DNA reads as TGTGCCAGCAGCGAGAACTCGCGCCGGGGGTATTTT.

This clone was counted only a few times. Other DNA sequences of this sample code for an identical CDR3. V and J are TRBV5-1 and TRBJ2-5; no firm D call. Germline V gives CDR1 SGHRS, CDR2 YFSETQ. This CDR3 is 12 amino acids long. V was shortened by 0 bases and J by 5 bases, with 5 bases between the two germline ends. CDR3 sequence (DNA): TGCGCCAGCAGCTTGGCCGGGGAGACCCAGTACTTC. Protein sequence: CASSLAGETQYF.

This clone was counted only a few times. V gene TRBV4-1 combines with J gene TRBJ1-2, with 11 bases matching TRBD1. The germline CDR1 and CDR2 sequences are MGHRA and YSYEKL. The CDR3 has 18 amino acids. V dropped 4 bases and J dropped 2; count of bases not matched to a gene: 12. CDR3 region: CASSLRTGGDLANYGYTF. The CDR3, as DNA: TGCGCCAGCAGCCTTCGGACAGGGGGCGATCTAGCCAACTATGGCTACACCTTC.

This chain joins TRBV5-4 and TRBJ2-7; 9 nucleotides line up with TRBD2. CDR1 and CDR2 from the germline V gene are SGHNT and YYREEE (reference sequence). After removal of 0 bases from V and 0 bases from J, the junction contained 7 bases not matched to a gene. The CDR3 totals 17 residues. The CDR3 DNA reads as TGTGCCAGCAGCTTGGCCGGGGCGGGAGGGCCCTCCTACGAGCAGTACTTC. Translating gives CASSLAGAGGPSYEQYF.

This clone was recorded many times. J is TRBJ2-5 and V is TRBV7-9; 7 bases match TRBD1. The CDR3 spans 15 residues. Germline V gene lookup returns CDR1 SEHNR and CDR2 FQNEAQ (reference sequence). J gave up 1 base and V 5 bases, and 7 bases lay outside the gene matches. In DNA form, the CDR3 reads TGTGCCAGCAGCCCTGACAGGGTTGGCCAAGAGACCCAGTACTTC. Residues: CASSPDRVGQETQYF.

V and J are TRBV9 and TRBJ2-1; TRBD1 aligns across 7 bases. V shed 0 bases and J 1 base; nucleotides not matched to a gene: 1. Germline CDR1 and CDR2: SGDLS and YYNGEE. This CDR3 has 15 amino acids. The CDR3 DNA reads TGTGCCAGCAGCGTAGTACAGGGGTCCTACAATGAGCAGTTCTTC. Protein sequence: CASSVVQGSYNEQFF.

There are a few counts of this clone. The chain employs TRBV5-1 and TRBJ2-2; 8 bases agree with TRBD2. This CDR3 is 13 amino acids long. CDR1 and CDR2 from the germline V gene are SGHRS and YFSETQ. V shed 4 bases, J shed 7 bases, and the junction held 3 bases outside the gene matches. This CDR3 reads CASSVGRDGELFF. The CDR3, as DNA: TGCGCCAGCAGCGTCGGGAGGGACGGGGAGCTGTTTTTT.

The chain couples TRBV9 to TRBJ1-1, with 8 bases aligning to TRBD1. The junction had 13 bases not matched to a gene; V was cut back by 0 bases and J by 6 bases. The CDR3 covers 17 residues. Germline CDR1 SGDLS, CDR2 YYNGEE. CDR3 protein: CASSVDLGDRGLSEAFF. CDR3 in DNA: TGTGCCAGCAGCGTAGATCTTGGAGACAGGGGACTTTCTGAAGCTTTCTTT.

Many counts were recorded for this clone. This sequence joins TRBV4-1 and TRBJ2-1, with D perhaps TRBD1 (6 bases). Trimming removed 2 bases from V and 7 bases from J, with 9 bases in between. Germline V gene sequence: CDR1 MGHRA, CDR2 YSYEKL. The CDR3 extends over 13 amino acids. CDR3 sequence: CASSQTGLNEQFF. The CDR3 DNA reads TGCGCCAGCAGCCAAACAGGGTTGAATGAGCAGTTCTTC.

This clone has more than one count but fewer than ten. The V call is TRBV6-1, the J call TRBJ1-1; perhaps TRBD1 as D (6 bases). Trimming shortened V by 6 bases and J by 3 bases, and 11 bases separated the two germline ends. CDR3 length: 13 residues. Per the germline V gene, CDR1 is MNHNS and CDR2 is SASEGT. CDR3 nucleotides: TGTGCCAGCAGGATCGGACAGTACACTGAAGCTTTCTTT. Translating it yields CASRIGQYTEAFF.

This clone appeared a few times. The chain joins TRBV28 to TRBJ2-1; 10 bases align to TRBD2. The V gene's germline CDR1 is MDHEN and CDR2 SYDVKM. The CDR3 runs 16 residues. The junction had 9 bases not matched to a gene; V was cut back by 8 bases and J by 2 bases. CDR3 protein: CASGPGLAGAYNEQFF. The CDR3 coding sequence is TGTGCCAGCGGACCGGGGCTAGCGGGGGCCTACAATGAGCAGTTCTTC.

In its sample, this clone was seen a few times. The V and J genes are TRBV7-3 and TRBJ2-5, with a possible D match to TRBD2 (5 bases). There are 15 residues in the CDR3. Germline CDR1 reads SGHTA; CDR2 reads FQGTGA. Trimming removed 0 bases from V and 1 base from J, with 9 bases in between. The DNA for the CDR3 is TGTGCCAGCAGCTTAACAATCGGACTCCAAGAGACCCAGTACTTC. Its protein product is CASSLTIGLQETQYF. The complete variable domain, with remaining parts taken from reference TRBV7-3 and TRBJ2-5, reads GAGVSQTPSNKVTEKGKYVELRCDPISGHTALYWYRQSLGQGPEFLIYFQGTGAADDSGLPNDRFFAVRPEGSVSTLKIQRTERGDSAVYLCASSLTIGLQETQYFGPGTRLLVL.